This T cell receptor beta chain was recorded in a study of cytomegalovirus exposure and HLA in healthy donors. Study results and caveats: A later examination showed that TCR association rates differed by HLA locus, with DRB1 most and HLA-C fewest. Owing to their indistinguishability, certain V segments, notably TRBV6-2 and TRBV6-3, were excluded.

For this clone: What it binds is not known.

The CDR3 is 16 residues long. V gave up 3 bases and J gave up 4 bases; unmatched junction bases: 6. Per germline, CDR1 MNHEY and CDR2 SMNVEV (reference sequence). Primers: 60 Vbeta forward and 13 Jbeta reverse. Sequenced by immunoSEQ multiplex PCR; TCRdb stores in-frame clones only, minus some. The data show some 120,000 clones, approximately 85% seen once. The specimen sequenced was PBMCs. This chain joins TRBV27 and TRBJ2-2, with 9 bases lining up with TRBD1. This clonotype originated in a woman between 25 and 40 years old in good health and CMV-seropositive. The CDR3 DNA reads as TGTGCCAGCAGTTTTTGGGGACAGGGTGGCACCGGGGAGCTGTTTTTT. As protein: CASSFWGQGGTGELFF.